This TCR beta chain derives from a study of blood T cell repertoires in COVID-19. Cohort 3 donors were reported recovered after two negative PCRs, clearance, or symptom resolution. This clone was counted once. Data came from immunoSEQ multiplex PCR; TCRdb stores just in-frame clones and leaves some out. This table has some 150,000 clones, around four fifths appearing once. The CDR3 consists of 15 residues. The germline gives CDR1 SGHAT, CDR2 FQNNGV. The V gene lost 5 bases and the J gene lost 0 bases, with 12 bases spanning the gap. This TCR derives from a woman aged 40 to 49 who had recovered from COVID-19. The chain is built from TRBV11-2 and TRBJ2-3; D might be TRBD2 (6 bases). What was sequenced was PBMCs or T cells enriched from blood (not recorded which). The CDR3 sequence is CASSVGTYSTDTQYF. DNA of the CDR3: TGTGCCAGCAGCGTCGGGACTTACAGCACAGATACGCAGTATTTT.